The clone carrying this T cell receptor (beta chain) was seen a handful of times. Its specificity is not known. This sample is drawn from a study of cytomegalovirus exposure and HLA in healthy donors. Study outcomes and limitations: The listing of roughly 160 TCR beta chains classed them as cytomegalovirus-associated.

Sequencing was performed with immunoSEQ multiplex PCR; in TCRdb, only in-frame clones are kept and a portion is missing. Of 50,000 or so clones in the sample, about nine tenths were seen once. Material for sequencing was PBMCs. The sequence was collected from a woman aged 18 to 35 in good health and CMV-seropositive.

As DNA, the CDR3 is TGTGCCAGCAGCGTAGCAGGGATGGATACGCAGTATTTT. It encodes CASSVAGMDTQYF. V and J are TRBV9 and TRBJ2-3; a possible D gene is TRBD1 (5 bases). The V gene lost 0 bases and the J gene lost 6 bases, with 8 bases spanning the gap. CDR3 size: 13 residues. Germline CDR1 is SGDLS and CDR2 is YYNGEE.